This T cell receptor beta chain was identified in a study of human T cells and chemical hapten exposure. Study as a whole: The variation in per-sample TCR yields arose mainly from small differences in pooled library volumes.

This clonotype was recorded at least ten times. The time point: healthy volunteer bleed at 6 weeks. Total RNA was isolated from whole blood that had not been fractionated. This CDR3 contains 14 residues. Germline lookup yields CDR1 SGHTA and CDR2 FQGNSA. The V gene lost 5 bases and the J gene lost 5 bases, with 13 bases spanning the gap. Single cDNA molecules in the library carried unique molecular identifiers attached during preparation. Authors' data handling: Between roughly 23,224 and 700,000 TCRs appeared in each sample, and the median stood at roughly 100,000. TCRdb ran MiXCR on the RACE reads and lists one entry per CDR3 protein. V and J calls and clone size were set by TCRdb, not the authors. The repertoire holds about 77,000 distinct CDR3 sequences, with approximately 8.6% as singletons.

The specimen sequenced was whole blood. The receptor was derived from a female donor in good health. Some clones in this sample may be carry-over from other donors' samples. This chain joins TRBV7-2 and TRBJ2-1, with D tentatively TRBD1 or TRBD2 (5 bases each). The DNA for the CDR3 is TGTGCCAGCAGCCCTACGGGGCTGCACAATGAGCAGTTCTTC. Translation: CASSPTGLHNEQFF.